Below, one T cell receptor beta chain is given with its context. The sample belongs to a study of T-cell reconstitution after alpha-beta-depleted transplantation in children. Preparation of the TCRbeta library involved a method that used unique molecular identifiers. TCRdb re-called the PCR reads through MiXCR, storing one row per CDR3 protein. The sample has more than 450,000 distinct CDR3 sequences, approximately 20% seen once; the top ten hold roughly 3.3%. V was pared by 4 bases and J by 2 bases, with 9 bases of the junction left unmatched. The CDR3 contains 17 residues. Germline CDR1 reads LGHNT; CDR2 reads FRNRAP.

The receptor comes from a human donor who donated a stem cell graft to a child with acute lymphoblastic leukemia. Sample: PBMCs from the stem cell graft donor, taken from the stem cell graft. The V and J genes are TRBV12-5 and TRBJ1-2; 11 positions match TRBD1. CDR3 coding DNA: TGTGCTAGTGGTTCCTACGGGACAGGGGGACCCAACTATGGCTACACCTTC. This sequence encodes CASGSYGTGGPNYGYTF.